Each of the 21 T cell receptor beta chains below was sequenced from the same sample in a study of shared clonotypes between healthy human individuals. Using immunoSEQ multiplex PCR, the repertoire was profiled, and TCRdb retains in-frame clones only, with some absent. This sample yields around 750,000 clones, of which 74% are seen a single time; roughly 1.7% belongs to the top ten. What was sequenced was memory CD4+ T cells sorted from blood. Indicated subset: CD45RA-negative fraction. The receptors were gathered from a woman aged 25-40 years in good health.

The rearrangement links TRBV6-5 to TRBJ2-7; D is undetermined. The CDR3 is 12 amino acids. V was clipped by 6 bases and J by 6 bases, with 12 bases between them. CDR1 MNHEY and CDR2 SVGAGI come from the germline V gene. CDR3 nucleotide sequence: TGTGCCAGCAGCTCTTGGTCCGGCGAGCAGTACTTC. It yields the protein CASSSWSGEQYF.

This clone was counted a single time. This chain uses TRBV2 with TRBJ1-5; D uncertain. There are 14 residues in the CDR3. CDR1 and CDR2 (germline): SNHLY, FYNNEI. Trimming removed 0 bases at V and 5 bases at J, with 8 bases between. Here the CDR3 DNA reads TGTGCCAGCAGTGAAGCCATATCCGATCAGCCCCAGCATTTT. It encodes CASSEAISDQPQHF.

The V and J genes are TRBV13 and TRBJ1-1; D gene uncertain. The CDR3 loop spans 15 amino acids. V was cut by 2 bases and J by 1 base, with 11 bases left in between. CDR1 and CDR2 (germline): PRHDT, FYEKMQ (reference sequence). CDR3 in amino acids: CASSLLAGENTEAFF. In DNA form, the CDR3 reads TGTGCCAGCAGCTTATTAGCGGGAGAGAACACTGAAGCTTTCTTT.

Notes on this clone: It may be a read error: a sequence one base away is much more abundant. The rearrangement uses TRBV27 and TRBJ2-5; D is unresolved. The CDR3 length is 14 residues. CDR1 is MNHEY, CDR2 SMNVEV, per germline (reference sequence). The CDR3 region has the DNA TGTGCCAGCACCACTTGGGGTGAGGAAGAGGCCCAGTACTTC. Its translation is CASTTWGEEEAQYF.

The chain is built from TRBV29-1 and TRBJ1-2; TRBD1 might be the D (6 bases). This CDR3 comprises 14 residues. V lost 6 bases, J lost 9 bases, and 23 bases lay in between. Germline V gives CDR1 SQVTM, CDR2 ANQGSEA. CDR3 sequence: CSVDIPGTPASYTF. Written as DNA, the CDR3 is TGCAGCGTCGACATTCCCGGGACACCCGCTAGCTACACCTTC. Complete variable domain (other parts from reference TRBV29-1 and TRBJ1-2): SAVISQKPSRDICQRGTSLTIQCQVDSQVTMMFWYRQQPGQSLTLIATANQGSEATYESGFVIDKFPISRPNLTFSTLTVSNMSPEDSSIYLCSVDIPGTPASYTFGSGTRLTVV.

This rearrangement joins TRBV19 to TRBJ2-1; a possible D gene is TRBD1 (5 bases). V was clipped by 7 bases and J by 1 base, with 11 bases between them. The CDR3 has 14 amino acids. Per the germline V gene, CDR1 is LNHDA and CDR2 is SQIVND (reference sequence). DNA of the CDR3: TGTGCCAGTACGGATCAGGGTTCCTACAATGAGCAGTTCTTC. The encoded protein is CASTDQGSYNEQFF.

There are many counts of this clone. The CDR3 spells CASSFRDGLYNEQFF. The CDR3, as DNA: TGTGCCAGCAGCTTCCGGGACGGACTCTACAATGAGCAGTTCTTC. This chain uses TRBV7-6 with TRBJ2-1; the D gene could be TRBD1 or TRBD2 (5 bases each). The germline gives CDR1 SGHVS, CDR2 FNYEAQ. V was clipped by 3 bases and J by 3 bases, with 12 bases between them. The CDR3 is 15 amino acids.

The V and J genes are TRBV5-1 and TRBJ1-2, with D possibly being TRBD1 (6 bases). Germline CDR1 SGHRS, CDR2 YFSETQ. Trimming pared 0 bases from V and 6 bases from J, leaving 15 bases between. This CDR3 has 15 amino acids. CDR3 sequence: CASSLGNRVGNGYTF. In DNA form, the CDR3 reads TGCGCCAGCAGCTTGGGGAACAGGGTTGGTAATGGCTACACCTTC.

V is TRBV2 and J is TRBJ2-3; TRBD2 aligns across 10 bases. Trimming at V came to 8 bases and at J to 5 bases, leaving 10 bases not matched to a gene. Germline assignment: CDR1 SNHLY and CDR2 FYNNEI. The CDR3 is 15 residues long. DNA for the CDR3: TGTGCCAGCGCCAGATTAGCGGGAGGAGGAGATACGCAGTATTTT. It yields the protein CASARLAGGGDTQYF.

The DNA for the CDR3 is TGTGCCAGCAGTTCGCCCGAGCGGTCCACAGATACGCAGTATTTT. Its protein product is CASSSPERSTDTQYF. V and J are TRBV27 and TRBJ2-3, with TRBD2 as a possible D gene (5 bases). This CDR3 spans 15 amino acids. Trimming took off 4 bases at V and 2 bases at J, with 13 bases between the two ends. Germline-derived CDR1 and CDR2 are MNHEY and SMNVEV (reference sequence).

This clone has just a few counts. The chain recombines TRBV15 with TRBJ1-5; tentative D call: TRBD1 (5 bases). CDR3 length: 12 residues. The ends were cut back, 8 bases at V and 4 bases at J, with 9 bases in the middle. The germline V gene encodes CDR1 LNHNV and CDR2 YYDKDF (reference sequence). The CDR3 is CATRGTNQPQHF. The CDR3 nucleotides read TGTGCCACCCGGGGGACTAATCAGCCCCAGCATTTT.

Of note for this clone: Other DNA sequences within the sample encode an identical CDR3. This rearrangement joins TRBV30 to TRBJ2-5; D remains unclear. The CDR3 runs to 11 residues. Between the trimmed V and J ends, which lost 2 bases and 1 base, there was a span of 2 bases. The germline V gene encodes CDR1 GTSNPN and CDR2 SVGIG (reference sequence). The CDR3, as DNA: TGTGCCTGGAGTCCCCAAGAGACCCAGTACTTC. This translates into CAWSPQETQYF.

This chain uses TRBV9 with TRBJ2-7; 8 bases fit TRBD2. Unmatched junction bases numbered 5, after V lost 4 bases and J lost 2 bases. The CDR3 runs to 14 residues. Germline V gives CDR1 SGDLS, CDR2 YYNGEE. CDR3 sequence reads: CASSPPGGPYEQYF. CDR3 sequence (DNA): TGTGCCAGCAGCCCTCCGGGGGGGCCCTACGAGCAGTACTTC.

V usage is TRBV28 and J usage is TRBJ2-1, with TRBD1 as a possible D gene (6 bases). V shed 5 bases and J shed 6 bases, with 20 bases lying between them. This CDR3 has 16 residues. Per germline, CDR1 MDHEN and CDR2 SYDVKM. CDR3 sequence reads: CASSVATGYGRNEQFF. CDR3 DNA sequence: TGTGCCAGCAGTGTAGCAACAGGGTATGGTCGCAATGAGCAGTTCTTC.

The CDR3 sequence: CASRLGPRGNQPQHF. The CDR3 nucleotides are TGTGCCAGCAGGCTCGGACCGCGGGGCAATCAGCCCCAGCATTTT. The rearrangement uses TRBV28 and TRBJ1-5; D is unresolved. This CDR3 is 15 amino acids long. Germline values: CDR1 MDHEN, CDR2 SYDVKM. Trimming shortened V by 6 bases and J by 2 bases, and 14 bases separated the two germline ends. Variable domain in full (rest from reference TRBV28 and TRBJ1-5): DVKVTQSSRYLVKRTGEKVFLECVQDMDHENMFWYRQDPGLGLRLIYFSYDVKMKEKGDIPEGYSVSREKKERFSLILESASTNQTSMYLCASRLGPRGNQPQHFGDGTRLSIL.

This chain links TRBV27 with TRBJ2-7; maybe TRBD2 (5 bases). Trimming took 5 bases from V and 1 from J, leaving 15 bases between them. This CDR3 has 15 residues. Germline CDR1 MNHEY, CDR2 SMNVEV (reference sequence). The DNA for the CDR3 is TGTGCCAGCAGTCCCCGGGGAACGATTTCCTACGAGCAGTACTTC. It codes for CASSPRGTISYEQYF.

The rearrangement links TRBV7-3 to TRBJ2-1; D gene ambiguous. The CDR3 sequence is 15 residues long. Germline CDR1 SGHTA, CDR2 FQGTGA. The V gene lost 2 bases and the J gene lost 6 bases, with 14 bases spanning the gap. CDR3 amino acids: CASSLSIEFGNEQFF. As DNA, the CDR3 is TGTGCCAGCAGCTTATCAATCGAGTTTGGCAATGAGCAGTTCTTC.

As concerns this clone: A junction boundary mismatches the germline segment, possibly from a read error. The rearrangement links TRBV20-1 to TRBJ2-7, with D uncertain. This CDR3 contains 10 residues. Germline CDR1 reads DFQATT; CDR2 reads SNEGSKA (reference sequence). The CDR3 sequence is CSAQRYEQCF. In nucleotides, the CDR3 is TGCAGTGCCCAGCGCTACGAGCAGTGCTTC.

The chain links TRBV7-2 to TRBJ1-1; D unclear. Germline V gene lookup returns CDR1 SGHTA and CDR2 FQGNSA. Between the trimmed V and J ends, which lost 3 bases and 0 bases, there was a span of 5 bases. The CDR3 contains 13 residues. The CDR3, as DNA: TGTGCCAGCAGCTTCCCTATGAACACTGAAGCTTTCTTT. This codes for CASSFPMNTEAFF.

The chain carries TRBV7-7 and TRBJ2-2; D gene unclear. Germline V gives CDR1 SSHAT, CDR2 FNYEAQ (reference sequence). The CDR3 contains 13 residues. The V gene lost 8 bases and the J gene lost 4 bases, with 11 bases spanning the gap. The CDR3 DNA sequence: TGTGCCAGCGGTGCGATGGGCACCGGGGAGCTGTTTTTT. The encoded protein is CASGAMGTGELFF.

V usage is TRBV29-1 and J usage is TRBJ1-1; no firm D call. This CDR3 is built from 13 residues. Germline V lookup: CDR1 SQVTM, CDR2 ANQGSEA. Trimming took off 6 bases at V and 0 bases at J, with 11 bases between the two ends. Written as DNA, the CDR3 is TGCAGCGTGTGGAACGGATTGAACACTGAAGCTTTCTTT. Translated, it gives CSVWNGLNTEAFF.